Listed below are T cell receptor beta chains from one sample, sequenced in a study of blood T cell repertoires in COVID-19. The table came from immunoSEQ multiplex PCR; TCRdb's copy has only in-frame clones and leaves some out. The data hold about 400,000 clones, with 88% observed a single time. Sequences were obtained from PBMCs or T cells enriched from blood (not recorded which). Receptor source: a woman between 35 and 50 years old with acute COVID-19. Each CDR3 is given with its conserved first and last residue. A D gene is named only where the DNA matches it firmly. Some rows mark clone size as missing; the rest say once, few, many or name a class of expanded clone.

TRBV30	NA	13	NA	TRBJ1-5	CAWDEGGNQPQHF	TGTGCCTGGGACGAGGGTGGCAATCAGCCCCAGCATTTT
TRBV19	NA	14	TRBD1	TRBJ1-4	CASSIRGRGEKLFF	TGTGCCAGTAGTATAAGGGGGCGGGGTGAAAAACTGTTTTTT
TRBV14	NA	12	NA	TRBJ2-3	CASNREADTQYF	TGTGCCAGCAACCGCGAGGCTGATACGCAGTATTTT
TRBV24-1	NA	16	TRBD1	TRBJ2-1	CATSDWDRGSYNEQFF	TGTGCCACCAGTGATTGGGACAGGGGATCCTACAATGAGCAGTTCTTC
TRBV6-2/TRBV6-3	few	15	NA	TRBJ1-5	CASSGQHYSNQPQHF	TGTGCCAGCAGCGGACAGCATTATAGCAATCAGCCCCAGCATTTT
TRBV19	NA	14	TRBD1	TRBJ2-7	CASSAAGGGYEQYF	TGTGCCAGTAGTGCGGCAGGGGGCGGTTACGAGCAGTACTTC
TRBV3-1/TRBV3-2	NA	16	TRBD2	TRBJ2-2	CARSSTSGGGTGELFF	TGTGCCCGCAGCAGTACTAGCGGGGGGGGTACCGGGGAGCTGTTTTTT
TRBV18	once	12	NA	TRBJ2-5	CASSPAGETQYF	TGTGCCAGCTCACCGGCGGGGGAGACCCAGTACTTC
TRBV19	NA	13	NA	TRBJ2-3	CASTILGTDTQYF	TGTGCCAGTACCATACTGGGCACAGATACGCAGTATTTT
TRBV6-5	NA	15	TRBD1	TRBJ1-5	CATRVPGQFNQPQHF	TGTGCCACCCGTGTCCCGGGACAGTTCAATCAGCCCCAGCATTTT
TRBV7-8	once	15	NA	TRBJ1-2	CASSLGAGVVYGYTF	TGTGCCAGCAGCTTAGGGGCAGGGGTGGTCTATGGCTACACCTTC
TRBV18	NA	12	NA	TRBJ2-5	CASSPPGETQYF	TGTGCCAGCTCACCACCCGGGGAGACCCAGTACTTC
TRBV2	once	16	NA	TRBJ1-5	CASSAFSDSSNQPQHF	TGTGCCAGCAGTGCCTTTTCGGACAGTAGCAATCAGCCCCAGCATTTT
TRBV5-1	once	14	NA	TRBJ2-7	CASSLALGDYEQYF	TGCGCCAGCAGCTTGGCTTTAGGGGACTACGAGCAGTACTTC
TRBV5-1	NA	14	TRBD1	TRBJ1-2	CASSPGQGGDGYTF	TGCGCCAGCAGCCCAGGACAGGGTGGCGACGGCTACACCTTC
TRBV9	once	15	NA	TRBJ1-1	CASSVVDRMGTEAFF	TGTGCCAGCAGCGTAGTCGACAGAATGGGGACTGAAGCTTTCTTT
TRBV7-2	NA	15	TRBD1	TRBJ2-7	CASSNGQANSYEQYF	TGTGCCAGCAGTAATGGACAGGCAAACTCCTACGAGCAGTACTTC
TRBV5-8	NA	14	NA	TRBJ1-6	CASSPPTDNSPLHF	TGTGCCAGCAGCCCGCCGACAGATAATTCACCCCTCCACTTT
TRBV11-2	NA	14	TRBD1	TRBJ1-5	CASSEDRGNQPQHF	TGTGCCAGCAGCGAGGACAGGGGCAATCAGCCCCAGCATTTT
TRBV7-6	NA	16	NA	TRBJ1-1	CASSPQAPTMNTEAFF	TGTGCCAGCAGCCCCCAAGCCCCCACCATGAACACTGAAGCTTTCTTT
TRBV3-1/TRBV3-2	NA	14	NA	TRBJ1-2	CASSLRGQRYGYTF	TGTGCCAGCAGCCTGCGCGGGCAGCGGTATGGCTACACCTTC
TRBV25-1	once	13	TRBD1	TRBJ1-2	CASSRQGSYGYTF	TGTGCCAGCAGTCGACAGGGAAGCTATGGCTACACCTTC
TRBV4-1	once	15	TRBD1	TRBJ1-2	CASSRTDRDPYGYTF	TGCGCCAGCAGCCGAACCGACAGGGACCCCTATGGCTACACCTTC
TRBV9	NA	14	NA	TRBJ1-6	CASSVGRSPSPLHF	TGTGCCAGCAGCGTAGGAAGGAGTCCCTCACCCCTCCACTTT
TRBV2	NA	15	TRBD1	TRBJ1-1	CASSEARTGRTEAFF	TGTGCCAGCAGTGAAGCCCGGACAGGGAGAACTGAAGCTTTCTTT
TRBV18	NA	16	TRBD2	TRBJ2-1	CASSPLTSGGANEQFF	TGTGCCAGCTCACCACTAACTAGCGGGGGGGCGAATGAGCAGTTCTTC
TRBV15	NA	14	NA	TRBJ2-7	CATSRERDSYEQYF	TGTGCCACCAGCAGAGAGCGGGATTCCTACGAGCAGTACTTC
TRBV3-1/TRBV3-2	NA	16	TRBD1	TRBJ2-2	CASSRLQGARTGELFF	TGTGCCAGCAGCCGATTACAGGGGGCGCGGACCGGGGAGCTGTTTTTT
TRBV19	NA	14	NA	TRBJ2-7	CASSTAGSSYEQYF	TGTGCCAGTAGTACCGCCGGGAGCTCCTACGAGCAGTACTTC
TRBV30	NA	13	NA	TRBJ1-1	CAWSSAGWTEAFF	TGTGCCTGGAGTTCCGCAGGGTGGACTGAAGCTTTCTTT
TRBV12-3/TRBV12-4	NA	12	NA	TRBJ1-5	CASRQDNQPQHF	TGTGCCAGCAGACAGGACAATCAGCCCCAGCATTTT
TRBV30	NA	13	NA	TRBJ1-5	CAWSRRGNQPQHF	TGTGCCTGGAGTCGTAGGGGGAATCAGCCCCAGCATTTT